One and the same sample provided the 21 T cell receptor beta chains below, sequenced in a study of T cells in Graves' hyperthyroidism and ophthalmopathy. Template material for amplifying TCR beta CDR3 regions consisted of RNA transcripts. Using the HTBI primer set, a first-round RT-PCR was run on the TCR CDR3. Each CDR3 protein is one row after TCRdb ran MiXCR on the multiplex PCR reads. The sample includes some 140,000 distinct CDR3 sequences, around 21% of them seen just once. Sequencing was performed on blood. The receptors derive from a woman between 50 and 59 years old with Graves' hyperthyroidism that later progressed to Graves' ophthalmopathy.

The chain has TRBV18 and TRBJ2-3; 8 nucleotides match TRBD2. Germline CDR1 KGHSH, CDR2 LQKENI. V lost 3 bases and J lost 0; bases outside the gene matches: 5. CDR3 length equals 16 residues. The CDR3 protein is CASSPSTSASTDTQYF. For the CDR3, the DNA is TGTGCCAGCTCACCGTCGACTAGCGCCAGCACAGATACGCAGTATTTT. The full variable domain, in which reference TRBV18 and TRBJ2-3 provide the parts outside the CDR3, is NAGVMQNPRHLVRRRGQEARLRCSPMKGHSHVYWYRQLPEEGLKFMVYLQKENIIDESGMPKERFSAEFPKEGPSILRIQQVVRGDSAAYFCASSPSTSASTDTQYFGPGTRLTVL.

This clonotype appeared many times. CDR3 sequence reads: CASGRQGALAGELFF. DNA for the CDR3: TGTGCCAGCGGCAGACAGGGGGCTTTGGCCGGGGAGCTGTTTTTT. This sequence joins TRBV6-1 and TRBJ2-2; TRBD1 agrees at 10 bases. This CDR3 spans 15 amino acids. Germline CDR1 MNHNS, CDR2 SASEGT. Trimming cost V 8 bases and J 6 bases; bases outside gene matches: 9.

The CDR3 DNA sequence: TGTGCCACCAGTGACCGGGGACTAGCGGGGGCCACAGATACGCAGTATTTT. Its translation is CATSDRGLAGATDTQYF. This rearrangement joins TRBV24-1 to TRBJ2-3, with 14 bases fitting TRBD2. The CDR3 is 17 residues long. Germline CDR1 KGHDR, CDR2 SFDVKD. Losses at the gene ends were 4 bases for V and 2 bases for J; bases not matched to a gene: 4.

The chain uses TRBV5-1 and TRBJ1-1; tentatively, D is TRBD1 (6 bases). Trimming left V 4 bases short and J 4 bases short, with 14 bases between. CDR1 and CDR2 (germline): SGHRS, YFSETQ. The CDR3 length is 14 residues. The CDR3 DNA sequence: TGCGCCAGCAGCCCGGGTCGGGGGGCCACTGAAGCTTTCTTT. As protein: CASSPGRGATEAFF.

The sample holds many counts of this clonotype. This chain uses TRBV7-9 with TRBJ2-5; TRBD1 or TRBD2 may be the D gene (6 bases each). Per the germline V gene, CDR1 is SEHNR and CDR2 is FQNEAQ (reference sequence). Trimming removed 5 bases at V and 3 bases at J, with 13 bases between. The CDR3 is made up of 14 amino acids. The CDR3 loop is CASSDRGQKETQYF. For the CDR3, the DNA is TGTGCCAGCAGCGACCGGGGGCAGAAAGAGACCCAGTACTTC.

This clonotype was recorded a few times. The CDR3 DNA is TGTGCCAGCAGTTACTCACTCGGCGAGCAGTACTTC. Its translation: CASSYSLGEQYF. J is TRBJ2-7 and V is TRBV6-2 or TRBV6-3; unclear D gene. Germline V gene sequence: CDR1 MNHEY, CDR2 SVGEGT. The CDR3 runs 12 residues. The V end was cut by 0 bases, the J end by 6 bases, with 6 bases between.

This clonotype was recorded many times. V gene TRBV4-2 combines with J gene TRBJ1-3; D is perhaps TRBD1 (6 bases). CDR1 LGHNA and CDR2 YNFKEQ come from the germline V gene. This CDR3 is 20 amino acids long. The ends were cut back, 0 bases at V and 1 base at J, with 22 bases in the middle. CDR3 loop: CASSQEMTGRRISSGNTIYF. The DNA of the CDR3 is TGTGCCAGCAGCCAAGAAATGACAGGCCGGAGGATCTCATCTGGAAACACCATATATTTT.

The sample holds a few counts of this clonotype. The chain combines TRBV2 with TRBJ2-3; TRBD1 matches at 7 bases. The CDR3 has 13 amino acids. CDR1 is SNHLY and CDR2 is FYNNEI in the germline V gene. With 8 bases clipped from V and 4 bases from J, the junction kept 6 bases outside the gene matches. The DNA for the CDR3 is TGTGCCAGCGCCCTCGGACAGGCAGATACGCAGTATTTT. It codes for CASALGQADTQYF.

Ten or more counts support this clonotype. J is TRBJ1-2 and V is TRBV18, with D uncertain. Trimming took off 0 bases at V and 0 bases at J, with 5 bases between the two ends. Germline V gene sequence: CDR1 KGHSH, CDR2 LQKENI. The CDR3 is 14 amino acids. CDR3 nucleotides: TGTGCCAGCTCACCACCGCTGGCTAACTATGGCTACACCTTC. Protein sequence: CASSPPLANYGYTF.

The sample holds one count of this clonotype. With a much larger clone just one base away, this may be a read error. The chain combines TRBV20-1 with TRBJ1-5; maybe TRBD1 (5 bases). The CDR3 is 12 amino acids. The germline gives CDR1 DFQATT, CDR2 SNEGSKA (reference sequence). The V end was cut by 5 bases, the J end by 1 base, with 6 bases between. In DNA, the CDR3 is TGCAGTGCTGGGGGGAGCAATCAGCCCCAGCATTTT. Translating gives CSAGGSNQPQHF.

This clonotype was found many times. The chain recombines TRBV20-1 with TRBJ1-5, with D possibly matching TRBD1 (6 bases). Looked up from germline, CDR1 is DFQATT and CDR2 is SNEGSKA (reference sequence). The CDR3 covers 13 residues. V dropped 5 bases and J dropped 1 base, with 9 bases sitting between them. CDR3 DNA: TGCAGTGCTGGAGGGGGGAGCAATCAGCCCCAGCATTTT. Protein sequence: CSAGGGSNQPQHF.

In its sample, this clonotype was seen many times. The chain carries TRBV30 and TRBJ2-3, with 7 bases aligning to TRBD1. V shed 5 bases and J 0 bases; nucleotides not matched to a gene: 5. The CDR3 extends over 14 amino acids. Germline V gives CDR1 GTSNPN, CDR2 SVGIG (reference sequence). The CDR3 DNA reads as TGTGCCTGGTTGGGGGACAGAAGCACAGATACGCAGTATTTT. It specifies CAWLGDRSTDTQYF.

This clonotype was observed many times. The chain combines TRBV20-1 with TRBJ1-5; no firm D call. Germline V gene data show CDR1 as DFQATT and CDR2 as SNEGSKA (reference sequence). This CDR3 is built from 18 residues. V lost 2 bases and J 0 bases, leaving 20 bases between the germline ends. As DNA, the CDR3 is TGCAGTGCTAGAAGGGAGCTCTTCTGGGGTGATAGCAATCAGCCCCAGCATTTT. It specifies CSARRELFWGDSNQPQHF.

This clonotype was seen more than once but under ten times. V gene TRBV3-1 combines with J gene TRBJ2-2, with unresolved D. The CDR3 has 12 amino acids. With 7 bases removed from V and 4 bases from J, the gap between germline ends came to 7 bases. CDR1 and CDR2 (germline): LGHDT, YNNKEL (reference sequence). The CDR3 loop is CASKTPTGELFF. CDR3 in DNA: TGTGCCAGCAAAACCCCCACCGGGGAGCTGTTTTTT.

This rearrangement joins TRBV5-6 to TRBJ1-1; TRBD1 aligns across 7 bases. Germline CDR1 is SGHDT and CDR2 is YYEEEE. This CDR3 is 14 amino acids long. V was clipped by 0 bases and J by 1 base; unmatched bases: 0. The CDR3 loop is CASSLGDRNTEAFF. The CDR3 coding sequence is TGTGCCAGCAGCTTGGGGGACAGGAACACTGAAGCTTTCTTT.

This clonotype appeared many times. The rearrangement joins TRBV18 to TRBJ1-4; TRBD1 aligns across 7 bases. This CDR3 comprises 13 residues. Germline trimming cut 4 bases from V and 8 bases from J; bases unmatched to any gene: 4. Germline CDR1 reads KGHSH; CDR2 reads LQKENI. The CDR3 loop reads CASSQWDSEKLFF. The CDR3 coding sequence is TGTGCCAGCTCACAATGGGACAGCGAAAAACTGTTTTTT. The variable domain in full, with the rest retrieved from reference TRBV18 and TRBJ1-4, is NAGVMQNPRHLVRRRGQEARLRCSPMKGHSHVYWYRQLPEEGLKFMVYLQKENIIDESGMPKERFSAEFPKEGPSILRIQQVVRGDSAAYFCASSQWDSEKLFFGSGTQLSVL.

The sample holds many counts of this clonotype. The gene calls are TRBV28 and TRBJ2-7; D not certain. Germline CDR1 MDHEN, CDR2 SYDVKM. Trimming left V 3 bases short and J 1 base short, with 7 bases between. The CDR3 loop spans 13 amino acids. CDR3 residues: CASSFLESYEQYF. The CDR3 region has the DNA TGTGCCAGCAGTTTTCTGGAGTCCTACGAGCAGTACTTC.

This clonotype was observed at least ten times. The chain combines TRBV11-2 with TRBJ2-2; a weak D match, TRBD2 (6 bases). Germline V lookup: CDR1 SGHAT, CDR2 FQNNGV. This CDR3 is 14 amino acids long. Trimming stripped 8 bases from V and 3 bases from J, with 13 bases between. CDR3 sequence: CASWGVLDTGELFF. CDR3 sequence (DNA): TGTGCCAGCTGGGGGGTATTGGACACCGGGGAGCTGTTTTTT.

As concerns this clonotype: A much more abundant neighbour one base away suggests this may be a read error. The chain combines TRBV7-9 with TRBJ2-5; TRBD2 agrees at 11 bases. V shed 5 bases, J shed 7 bases, and the junction held 9 bases outside the gene matches. The germline gives CDR1 SEHNR, CDR2 FQNEAQ (reference sequence). The CDR3 extends over 15 amino acids. Here the CDR3 reads CASSAGTSGWGTQYF. CDR3 sequence (DNA): TGTGCCAGCAGCGCCGGGACTAGCGGATGGGGGACCCAGTACTTC.

This clonotype was observed many times. The chain employs TRBV6-1 and TRBJ1-5; D not certain. From germline, CDR1 is MNHNS and CDR2 SASEGT. Trimming cost V 5 bases and J 4 bases, with 9 bases left between them. This CDR3 has 13 residues. The CDR3 DNA reads as TGTGCCAGCAGTAGTCAGGCTAATCAGCCCCAGCATTTT. Protein sequence: CASSSQANQPQHF.

This clonotype has ten or more counts. The chain couples TRBV12-3 or TRBV12-4 to TRBJ2-1; the D is unclear. The CDR3 is made up of 11 amino acids. The V and J ends lost 8 bases and 2 bases respectively, with 4 bases between them. The CDR3 region is CASVAYNEQFF. For the CDR3, the DNA is TGTGCCAGCGTCGCCTACAATGAGCAGTTCTTC.